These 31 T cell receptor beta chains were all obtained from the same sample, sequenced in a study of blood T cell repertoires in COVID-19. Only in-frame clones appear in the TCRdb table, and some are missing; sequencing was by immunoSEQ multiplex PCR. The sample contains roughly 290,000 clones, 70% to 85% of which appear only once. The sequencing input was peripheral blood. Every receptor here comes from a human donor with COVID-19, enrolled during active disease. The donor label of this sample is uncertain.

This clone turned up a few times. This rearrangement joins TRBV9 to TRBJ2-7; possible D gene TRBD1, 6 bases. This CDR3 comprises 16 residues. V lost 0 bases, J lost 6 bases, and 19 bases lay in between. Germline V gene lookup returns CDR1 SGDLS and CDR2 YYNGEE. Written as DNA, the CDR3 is TGTGCCAGCAGCGTAGGTTCCCAGGGGATTTCCAGCGAGCAGTACTTC. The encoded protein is CASSVGSQGISSEQYF.

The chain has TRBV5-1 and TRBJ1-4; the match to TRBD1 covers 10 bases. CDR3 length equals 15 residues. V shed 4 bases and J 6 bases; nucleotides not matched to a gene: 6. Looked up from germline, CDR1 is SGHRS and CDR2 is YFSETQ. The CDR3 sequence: CASSPAGTGDEKLFF. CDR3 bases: TGCGCCAGCAGCCCAGCGGGGACAGGGGATGAAAAACTGTTTTTT. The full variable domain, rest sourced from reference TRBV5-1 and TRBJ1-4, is KAGVTQTPRYLIKTRGQQVTLSCSPISGHRSVSWYQQTPGQGLQFLFEYFSETQRNKGNFPGRFSGRQFSNSRSEMNVSTLELGDSALYLCASSPAGTGDEKLFFGSGTQLSVL.

CDR3 sequence (DNA): TGCGCCAGCAGCTTGGATGTTAGCCCGGGGGGAGAGACCCAGTACTTC. Protein: CASSLDVSPGGETQYF. The V call is TRBV5-1, the J call TRBJ2-5; 7 bases map to TRBD2. J was trimmed by 4 bases and V by 0 bases; bases with no gene match: 9. Per the germline V gene, CDR1 is SGHRS and CDR2 is YFSETQ. The CDR3 totals 16 residues.

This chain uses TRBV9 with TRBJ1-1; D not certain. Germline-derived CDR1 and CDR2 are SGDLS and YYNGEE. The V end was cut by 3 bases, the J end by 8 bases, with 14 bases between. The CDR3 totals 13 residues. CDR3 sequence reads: CASSERGLSEAFF. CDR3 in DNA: TGTGCCAGCAGCGAAAGAGGGCTGTCGGAAGCTTTCTTT.

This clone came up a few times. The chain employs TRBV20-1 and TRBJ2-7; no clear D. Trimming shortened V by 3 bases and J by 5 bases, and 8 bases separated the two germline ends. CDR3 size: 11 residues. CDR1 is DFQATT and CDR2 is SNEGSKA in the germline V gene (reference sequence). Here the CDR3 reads CSASLVDEQYF. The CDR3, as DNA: TGCAGTGCTAGTCTAGTCGACGAGCAGTACTTC.

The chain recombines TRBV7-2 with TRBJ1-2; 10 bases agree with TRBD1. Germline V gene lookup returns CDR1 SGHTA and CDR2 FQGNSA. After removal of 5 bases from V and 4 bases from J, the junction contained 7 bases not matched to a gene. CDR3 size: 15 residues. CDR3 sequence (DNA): TGTGCCAGCAGCCTATGGACAGGGGGGGTCTATGGCTACACCTTC. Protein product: CASSLWTGGVYGYTF.

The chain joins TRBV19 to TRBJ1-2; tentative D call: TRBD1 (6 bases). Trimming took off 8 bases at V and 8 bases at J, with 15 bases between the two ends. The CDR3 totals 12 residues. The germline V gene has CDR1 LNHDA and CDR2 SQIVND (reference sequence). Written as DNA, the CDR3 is TGTGCCAGTTCTAGGTCCACAGGGGGCTACACCTTC. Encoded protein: CASSRSTGGYTF.

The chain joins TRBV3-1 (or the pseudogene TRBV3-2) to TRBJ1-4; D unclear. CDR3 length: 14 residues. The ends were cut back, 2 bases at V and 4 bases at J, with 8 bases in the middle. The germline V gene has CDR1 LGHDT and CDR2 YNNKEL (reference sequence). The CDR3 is CASSQYLLNEKLFF. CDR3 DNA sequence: TGTGCCAGCAGCCAATATCTCCTTAATGAAAAACTGTTTTTT.

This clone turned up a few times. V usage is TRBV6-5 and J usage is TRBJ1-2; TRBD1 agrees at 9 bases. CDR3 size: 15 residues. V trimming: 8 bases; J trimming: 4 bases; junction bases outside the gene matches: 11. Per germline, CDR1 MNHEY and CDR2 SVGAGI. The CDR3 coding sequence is TGTGCCAGCTCGGGACAGGGAGGATTCGGCTATGGCTACACCTTC. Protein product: CASSGQGGFGYGYTF.

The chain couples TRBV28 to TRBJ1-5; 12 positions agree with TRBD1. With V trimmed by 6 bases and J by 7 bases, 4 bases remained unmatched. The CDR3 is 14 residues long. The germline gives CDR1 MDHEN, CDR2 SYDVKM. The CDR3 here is CASRGTGGGQPQHF. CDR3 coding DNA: TGTGCCAGCAGGGGGACAGGGGGCGGGCAGCCCCAGCATTTT.

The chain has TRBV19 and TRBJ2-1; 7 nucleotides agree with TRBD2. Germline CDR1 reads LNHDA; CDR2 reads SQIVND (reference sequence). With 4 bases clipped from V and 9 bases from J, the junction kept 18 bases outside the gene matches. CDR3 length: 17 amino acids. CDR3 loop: CASSRRPKAGPDREQFF. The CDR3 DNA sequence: TGTGCCAGTAGTAGACGCCCGAAAGCGGGACCAGACCGTGAGCAGTTCTTC.

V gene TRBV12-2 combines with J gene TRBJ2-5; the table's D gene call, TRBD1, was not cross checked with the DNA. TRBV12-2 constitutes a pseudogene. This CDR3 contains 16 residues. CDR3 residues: CASRYTGLRYQETQYF. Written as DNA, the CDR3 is TGTGCAAGTCGCTATACAGGTTTACGGTACCAAGAGACCCAGTACTTC.

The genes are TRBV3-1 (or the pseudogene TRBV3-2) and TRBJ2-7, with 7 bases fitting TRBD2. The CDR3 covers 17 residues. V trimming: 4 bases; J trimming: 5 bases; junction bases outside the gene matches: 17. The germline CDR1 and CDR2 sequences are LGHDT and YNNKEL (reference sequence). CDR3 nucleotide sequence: TGTGCCAGCAGCCGGCGGGGGTTAGGGGACGCGACCCACGAGCAGTACTTC. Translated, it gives CASSRRGLGDATHEQYF.

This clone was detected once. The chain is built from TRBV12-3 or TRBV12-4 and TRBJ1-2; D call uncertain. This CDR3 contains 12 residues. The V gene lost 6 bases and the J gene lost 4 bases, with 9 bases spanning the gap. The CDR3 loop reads CASSPGLYGYTF. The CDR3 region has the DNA TGTGCCAGCAGCCCTGGGCTCTATGGCTACACCTTC.

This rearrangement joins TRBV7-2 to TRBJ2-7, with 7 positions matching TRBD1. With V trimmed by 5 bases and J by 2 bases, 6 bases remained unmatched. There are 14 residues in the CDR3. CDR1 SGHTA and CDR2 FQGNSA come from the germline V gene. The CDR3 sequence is CASSTATGAYEQYF. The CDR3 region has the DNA TGTGCCAGCAGCACCGCTACAGGGGCCTACGAGCAGTACTTC.

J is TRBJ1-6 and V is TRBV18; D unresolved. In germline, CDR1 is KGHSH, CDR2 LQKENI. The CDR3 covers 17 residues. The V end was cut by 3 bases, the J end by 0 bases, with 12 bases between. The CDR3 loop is CASSPKQLSSYNSPLHF. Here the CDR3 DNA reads TGTGCCAGCTCACCGAAACAGTTGAGCTCCTATAATTCACCCCTCCACTTT.

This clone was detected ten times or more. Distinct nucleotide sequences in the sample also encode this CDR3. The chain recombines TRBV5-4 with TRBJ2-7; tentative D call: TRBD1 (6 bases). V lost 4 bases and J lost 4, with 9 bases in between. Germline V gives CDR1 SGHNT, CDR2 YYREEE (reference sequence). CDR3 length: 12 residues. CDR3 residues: CASSPQGYEQYF. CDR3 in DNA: TGTGCCAGCAGCCCCCAGGGGTACGAGCAGTACTTC.

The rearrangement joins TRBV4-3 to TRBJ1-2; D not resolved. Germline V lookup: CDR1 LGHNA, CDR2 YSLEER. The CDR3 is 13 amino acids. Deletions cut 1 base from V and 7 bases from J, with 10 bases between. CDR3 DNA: TGCGCCAGCAGCCAAGCCAGAGACATTGGCTACACCTTC. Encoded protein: CASSQARDIGYTF.

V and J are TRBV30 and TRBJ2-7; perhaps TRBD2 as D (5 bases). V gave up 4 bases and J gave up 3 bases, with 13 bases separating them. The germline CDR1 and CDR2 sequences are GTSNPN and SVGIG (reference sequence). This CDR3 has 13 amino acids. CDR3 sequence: CAWMKRGLYEQYF. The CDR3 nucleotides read TGTGCCTGGATGAAACGGGGTCTCTACGAGCAGTACTTC.

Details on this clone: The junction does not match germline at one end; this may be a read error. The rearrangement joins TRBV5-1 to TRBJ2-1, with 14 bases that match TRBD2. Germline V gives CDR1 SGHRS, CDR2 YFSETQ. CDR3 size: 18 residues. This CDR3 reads CASSLGLAGVFSAGEQFF. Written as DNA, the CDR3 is TGCGCCAGCAGTTTGGGACTAGCGGGAGTCTTCTCCGCGGGTGAGCAGTTCTTC.

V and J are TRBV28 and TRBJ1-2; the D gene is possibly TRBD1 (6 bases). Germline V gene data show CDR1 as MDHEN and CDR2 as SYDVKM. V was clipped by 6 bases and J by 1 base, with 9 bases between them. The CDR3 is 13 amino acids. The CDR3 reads CASRGAYNYGYTF. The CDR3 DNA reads TGTGCCAGCAGGGGGGCCTATAACTATGGCTACACCTTC.

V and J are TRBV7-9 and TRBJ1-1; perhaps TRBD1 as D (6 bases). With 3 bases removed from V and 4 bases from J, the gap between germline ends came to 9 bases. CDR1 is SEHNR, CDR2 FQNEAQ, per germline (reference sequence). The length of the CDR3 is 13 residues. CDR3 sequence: CASSFSGATEAFF. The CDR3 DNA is TGTGCCAGCAGCTTCTCAGGGGCCACTGAAGCTTTCTTT.

The CDR3 protein is CASSLRTSTDTQYF. The DNA for the CDR3 is TGTGCCAGCAGCCTTCGGACTAGCACAGATACGCAGTATTTT. J is TRBJ2-3 and V is TRBV5-4; D possibly corresponds to TRBD2 (5 bases). This CDR3 spans 14 amino acids. V was shortened by 4 bases and J by 0 bases, with 9 bases between the two germline ends. CDR1 is SGHNT and CDR2 is YYREEE in the germline V gene (reference sequence).

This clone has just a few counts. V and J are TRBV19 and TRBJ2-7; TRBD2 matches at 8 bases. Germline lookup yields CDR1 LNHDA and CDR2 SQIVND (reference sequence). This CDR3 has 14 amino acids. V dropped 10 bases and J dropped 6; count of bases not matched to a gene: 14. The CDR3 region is CATKPLAGTVEQYF. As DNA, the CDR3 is TGTGCCACCAAGCCCTTAGCGGGGACCGTCGAGCAGTACTTC.

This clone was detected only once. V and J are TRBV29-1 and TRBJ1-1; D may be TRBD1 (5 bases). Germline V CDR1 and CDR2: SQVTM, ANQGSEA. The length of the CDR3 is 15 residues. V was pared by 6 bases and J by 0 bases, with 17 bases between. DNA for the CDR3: TGCAGCGTCCCGGGACGGGGGTATTTGAACACTGAAGCTTTCTTT. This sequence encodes CSVPGRGYLNTEAFF.

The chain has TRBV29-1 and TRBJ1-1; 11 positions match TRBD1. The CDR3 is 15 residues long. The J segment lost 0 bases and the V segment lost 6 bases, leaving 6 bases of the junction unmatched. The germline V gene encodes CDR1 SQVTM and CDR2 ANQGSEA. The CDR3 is CSVRPGQGVNTEAFF. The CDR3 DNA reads TGCAGCGTGCGACCGGGACAGGGGGTGAACACTGAAGCTTTCTTT.

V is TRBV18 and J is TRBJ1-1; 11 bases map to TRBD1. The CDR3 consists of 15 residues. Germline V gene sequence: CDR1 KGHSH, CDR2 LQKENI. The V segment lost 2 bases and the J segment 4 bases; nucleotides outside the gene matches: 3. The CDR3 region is CASSPSGTGGTEAFF. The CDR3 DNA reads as TGTGCCAGCTCACCATCAGGGACAGGGGGCACTGAAGCTTTCTTT.

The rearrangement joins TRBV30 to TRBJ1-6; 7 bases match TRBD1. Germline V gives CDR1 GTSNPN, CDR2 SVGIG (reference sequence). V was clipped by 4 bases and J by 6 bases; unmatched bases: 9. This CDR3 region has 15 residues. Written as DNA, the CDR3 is TGTGCCTGGACGAGCGTGGGACAGAGTAATTCACCCCTCCACTTT. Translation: CAWTSVGQSNSPLHF. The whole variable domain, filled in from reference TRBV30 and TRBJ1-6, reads SQTIHQWPATLVQPVGSPLSLECTVEGTSNPNLYWYRQAAGRGLQLLFYSVGIGQISSEVPQNLSASRPQDRQFILSSKKLLLSDSGFYLCAWTSVGQSNSPLHFGNGTRLTVT.

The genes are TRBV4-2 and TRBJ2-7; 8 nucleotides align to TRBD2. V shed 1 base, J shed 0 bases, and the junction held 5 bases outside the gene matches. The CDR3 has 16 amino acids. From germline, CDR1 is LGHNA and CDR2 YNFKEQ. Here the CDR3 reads CASSQVLAGSSYEQYF. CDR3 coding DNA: TGTGCCAGCAGCCAAGTCCTAGCGGGTAGCTCCTACGAGCAGTACTTC.

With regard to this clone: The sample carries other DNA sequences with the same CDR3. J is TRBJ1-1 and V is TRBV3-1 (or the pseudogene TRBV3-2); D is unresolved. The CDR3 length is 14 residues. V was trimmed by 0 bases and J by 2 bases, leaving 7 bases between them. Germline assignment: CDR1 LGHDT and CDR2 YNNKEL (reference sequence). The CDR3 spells CASSQEPLNTEAFF. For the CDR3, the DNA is TGTGCCAGCAGCCAAGAGCCACTCAACACTGAAGCTTTCTTT.

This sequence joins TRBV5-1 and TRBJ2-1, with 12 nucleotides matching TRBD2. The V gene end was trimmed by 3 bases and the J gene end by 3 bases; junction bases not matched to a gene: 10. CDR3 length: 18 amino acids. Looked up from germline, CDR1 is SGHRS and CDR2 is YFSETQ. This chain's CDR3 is CASSWGAWTSGVYNEQFF. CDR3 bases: TGCGCCAGCAGCTGGGGGGCGTGGACTAGCGGGGTCTACAATGAGCAGTTCTTC.